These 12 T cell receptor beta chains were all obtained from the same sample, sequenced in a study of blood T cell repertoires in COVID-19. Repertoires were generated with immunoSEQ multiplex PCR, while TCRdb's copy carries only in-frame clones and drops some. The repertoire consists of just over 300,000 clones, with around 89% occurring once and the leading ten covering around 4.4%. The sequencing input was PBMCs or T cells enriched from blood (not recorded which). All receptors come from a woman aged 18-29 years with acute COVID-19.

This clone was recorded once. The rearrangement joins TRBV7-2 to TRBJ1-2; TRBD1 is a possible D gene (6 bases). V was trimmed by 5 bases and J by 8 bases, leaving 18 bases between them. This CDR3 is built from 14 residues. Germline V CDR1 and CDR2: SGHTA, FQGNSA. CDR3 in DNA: TGTGCCAGCAGCCTGCCGGGGGGCTTGGAGGGCTACACCTTC. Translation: CASSLPGGLEGYTF. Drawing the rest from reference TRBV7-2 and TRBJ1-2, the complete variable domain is GAGVSQSPSNKVTEKGKDVELRCDPISGHTALYWYRQSLGQGLEFLIYFQGNSAPDKSGLPSDRFSAERTGGSVSTLTIQRTQQEDSAVYLCASSLPGGLEGYTFGSGTRLTVV.

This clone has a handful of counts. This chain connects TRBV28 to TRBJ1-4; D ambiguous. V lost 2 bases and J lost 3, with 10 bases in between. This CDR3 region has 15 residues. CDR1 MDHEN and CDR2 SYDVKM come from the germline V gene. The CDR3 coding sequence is TGTGCCAGCAGTTTAGGAGGAACAGCTAATGAAAAACTGTTTTTT. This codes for CASSLGGTANEKLFF.

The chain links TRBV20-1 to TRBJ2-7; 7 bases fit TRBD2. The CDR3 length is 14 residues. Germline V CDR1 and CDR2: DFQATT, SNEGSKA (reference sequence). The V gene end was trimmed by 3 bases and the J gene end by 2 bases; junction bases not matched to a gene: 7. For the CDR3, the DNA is TGCAGTGCTAGTAGGCGGGAGCCCCCCTACGAGCAGTACTTC. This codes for CSASRREPPYEQYF.

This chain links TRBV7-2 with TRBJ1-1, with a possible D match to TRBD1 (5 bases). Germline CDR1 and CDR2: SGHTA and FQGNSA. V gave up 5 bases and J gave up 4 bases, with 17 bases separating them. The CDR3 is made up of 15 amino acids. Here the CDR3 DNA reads TGTGCCAGCAGCCTCGGGAGGGGCGAGGGCACTGAAGCTTTCTTT. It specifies CASSLGRGEGTEAFF.

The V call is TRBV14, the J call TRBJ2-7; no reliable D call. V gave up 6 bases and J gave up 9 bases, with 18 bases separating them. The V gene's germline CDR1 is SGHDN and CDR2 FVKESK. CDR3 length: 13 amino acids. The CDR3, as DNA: TGTGCCAGCAGTGTCGGCAGGTCATCAAGGCAGTACTTC. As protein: CASSVGRSSRQYF.

This CDR3 is CASSQDRGAEAFF. The CDR3 nucleotides read TGTGCCAGCAGCCAAGACAGGGGCGCTGAAGCTTTCTTT. The chain is built from TRBV3-1 (or the pseudogene TRBV3-2) and TRBJ1-1, with D possibly being TRBD1 (6 bases). Trimming stripped 0 bases from V and 6 bases from J, with 8 bases between. Germline V gene sequence: CDR1 LGHDT, CDR2 YNNKEL (reference sequence). This CDR3 comprises 13 residues.

As DNA, the CDR3 is TGTGCCAGCAGGGTCGGGAGAGCGAAGACCCAGTACTTC. It encodes CASRVGRAKTQYF. This chain links TRBV27 with TRBJ2-5; D is possibly TRBD2 (6 bases). This CDR3 has 13 amino acids. V was shortened by 6 bases and J by 6 bases, with 14 bases between the two germline ends. CDR1 is MNHEY, CDR2 SMNVEV, per germline (reference sequence).

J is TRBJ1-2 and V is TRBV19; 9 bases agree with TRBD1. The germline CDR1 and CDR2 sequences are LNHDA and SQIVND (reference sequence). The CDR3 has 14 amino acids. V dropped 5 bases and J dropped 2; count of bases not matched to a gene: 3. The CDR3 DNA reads TGTGCCAGTAGTCCTACAGGGGGCAACTATGGCTACACCTTC. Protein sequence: CASSPTGGNYGYTF.

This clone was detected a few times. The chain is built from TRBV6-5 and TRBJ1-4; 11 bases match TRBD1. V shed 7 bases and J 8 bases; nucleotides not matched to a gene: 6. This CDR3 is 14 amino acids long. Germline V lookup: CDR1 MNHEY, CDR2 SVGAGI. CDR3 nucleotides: TGTGCCAGCACCGGGGACAGGGGGGGCGAAAAACTGTTTTTT. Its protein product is CASTGDRGGEKLFF.

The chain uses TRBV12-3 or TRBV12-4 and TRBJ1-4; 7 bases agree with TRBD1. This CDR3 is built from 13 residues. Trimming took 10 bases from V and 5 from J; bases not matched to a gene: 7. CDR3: CATRQGRNEKLFF. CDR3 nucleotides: TGTGCCACCAGACAGGGACGAAATGAAAAACTGTTTTTT.

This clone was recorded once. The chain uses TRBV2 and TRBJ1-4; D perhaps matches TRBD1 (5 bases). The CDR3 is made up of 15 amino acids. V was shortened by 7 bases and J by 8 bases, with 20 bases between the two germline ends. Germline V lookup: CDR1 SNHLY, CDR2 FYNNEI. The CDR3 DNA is TGTGCCAGCACCCTCCGGGGGGGTGGAAAGGAAAAACTGTTTTTT. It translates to CASTLRGGGKEKLFF.

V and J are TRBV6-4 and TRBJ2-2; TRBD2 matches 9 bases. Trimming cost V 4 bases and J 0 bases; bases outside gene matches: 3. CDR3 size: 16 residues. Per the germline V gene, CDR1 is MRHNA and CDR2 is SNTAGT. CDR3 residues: CASSASGRTNTGELFF. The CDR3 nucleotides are TGTGCCAGCAGTGCCAGCGGGAGGACGAACACCGGGGAGCTGTTTTTT.